This entry lists 25 T cell receptor beta chains sequenced from one sample in a study of graft-versus-host responses after intestinal transplantation (dated by TCRdb to the early 2020s). These receptors' targets are unknown. Explained via the paper, the time point label denotes: cells obtained before transplantation from donor or recipient. The library was generated by the immunoSEQ multiplex PCR assay. Here the immuneACCESS table is served through TCRdb, limited to in-frame sequences with V and J called. Missing clones are a known gap in these copies; in checked studies unresolved V genes cover under half, and the rest lacks a known reason. A total of 110,000 to 150,000 clones appear in this sample, approximately 91% of them only once. In total, the top ten clones hold 0.19% of the sample. The specimen comprised unstimulated CD4+ T cells sorted from spleen or lymph node cells, sampled before intestinal transplant. All receptors derive from a human donor who received an intestinal transplant.

V is TRBV19 and J is TRBJ2-7, with a tentative D call TRBD1 (5 bases). The V and J ends lost 1 base and 0 bases respectively, with 10 bases between them. Germline assignment: CDR1 LNHDA and CDR2 SQIVND (reference sequence). This CDR3 spans 15 amino acids. The CDR3 loop reads CASSIALGASYEQYF. CDR3 nucleotide sequence: TGTGCCAGTAGTATAGCCCTAGGGGCCTCCTACGAGCAGTACTTC. Drawing the rest from reference TRBV19 and TRBJ2-7, the complete variable domain is DGGITQSPKYLFRKEGQNVTLSCEQNLNHDAMYWYRQDPGQGLRLIYYSQIVNDFQKGDIAEGYSVSREKKESFPLTVTSAQKNPTAFYLCASSIALGASYEQYFGPGTRLTVT.

The chain couples TRBV7-9 to TRBJ1-1; D not certain. Germline values: CDR1 SEHNR, CDR2 FQNEAQ (reference sequence). The V and J ends lost 5 bases and 3 bases respectively, with 13 bases between them. The CDR3 has 14 amino acids. CDR3 protein: CASSPDWGDTEAFF. The CDR3 bases are TGTGCCAGCAGCCCGGACTGGGGTGACACTGAAGCTTTCTTT.

The chain uses TRBV7-3 and TRBJ1-2, with a weak D call TRBD1 (6 bases). From germline, CDR1 is SGHTA and CDR2 FQGTGA. CDR3 length equals 14 residues. With 1 base removed from V and 6 bases from J, the gap between germline ends came to 12 bases. The CDR3 reads CASSLKAGANGYTF. Written as DNA, the CDR3 is TGTGCCAGCAGCTTAAAAGCAGGGGCGAATGGCTACACCTTC.

The gene calls are TRBV9 and TRBJ1-3; unclear D gene. The CDR3 is made up of 13 amino acids. Trimming shortened V by 4 bases and J by 3 bases, and 8 bases separated the two germline ends. CDR1 SGDLS and CDR2 YYNGEE come from the germline V gene. This CDR3 is CASSLDGGNTIYF. CDR3 DNA sequence: TGTGCCAGCAGCTTGGACGGTGGAAACACCATATATTTT.

This chain connects TRBV28 to TRBJ1-3, with no clear D. CDR3 length: 13 residues. Trimming removed 7 bases at V and 1 base at J, with 8 bases between. CDR1 is MDHEN, CDR2 SYDVKM, per germline. The CDR3 DNA reads as TGTGCCAGCACCTTCCCTTCTGGAAACACCATATATTTT. It is translated as CASTFPSGNTIYF.

The chain uses TRBV5-6 and TRBJ2-4; no clear D. The CDR3 has 13 amino acids. V was cut by 2 bases and J by 8 bases, with 11 bases left in between. From germline, CDR1 is SGHDT and CDR2 YYEEEE. The CDR3 reads CASSFGASDIQYF. In DNA, the CDR3 is TGTGCCAGCAGCTTCGGTGCGTCGGACATTCAGTACTTC.

The genes are TRBV7-2 and TRBJ2-7; TRBD2 aligns across 12 bases. Germline V gives CDR1 SGHTA, CDR2 FQGNSA. V trimming: 1 base; J trimming: 5 bases; junction bases outside the gene matches: 6. There are 16 residues in the CDR3. The CDR3 spells CASSLGGLAGLNEQYF. CDR3 bases: TGTGCCAGCAGCTTAGGAGGACTAGCGGGACTAAACGAGCAGTACTTC.

The V call is TRBV10-3, the J call TRBJ1-5, with D possibly being TRBD1 (5 bases). Germline CDR1 and CDR2: ENHRY and SYGVKD. V was cut by 6 bases and J by 3 bases, with 9 bases left in between. CDR3 length: 13 amino acids. CDR3 DNA: TGTGCCATCAGCGGGGACTCCAATCAGCCCCAGCATTTT. As protein: CAISGDSNQPQHF.

The chain uses TRBV7-3 and TRBJ2-1, with TRBD2 matching over 11 bases. The germline gives CDR1 SGHTA, CDR2 FQGTGA. CDR3 length equals 15 residues. V gave up 3 bases and J gave up 6 bases; unmatched junction bases: 4. The CDR3 DNA reads TGTGCCAGCAGCTTCCTAGCGGGAGGCCCCAATGAGCAGTTCTTC. As protein: CASSFLAGGPNEQFF.

This chain joins TRBV19 and TRBJ1-2; D not resolved. V was pared by 11 bases and J by 1 base, with 8 bases between. Germline-derived CDR1 and CDR2 are LNHDA and SQIVND (reference sequence). The CDR3 loop spans 11 amino acids. The CDR3 spells CASKVNYGYTF. The CDR3 DNA reads as TGTGCCTCCAAGGTTAACTATGGCTACACCTTC.

The chain uses TRBV28 and TRBJ1-5; the D is unclear. Germline loops: CDR1 MDHEN, CDR2 SYDVKM. This CDR3 region has 12 residues. Trimming shortened V by 5 bases and J by 5 bases, and 7 bases separated the two germline ends. The CDR3 DNA follows: TGTGCCAGCAGTCTCCTCGATCAGCCCCAGCATTTT. Amino acids: CASSLLDQPQHF. Complete variable domain (other parts from reference TRBV28 and TRBJ1-5): DVKVTQSSRYLVKRTGEKVFLECVQDMDHENMFWYRQDPGLGLRLIYFSYDVKMKEKGDIPEGYSVSREKKERFSLILESASTNQTSMYLCASSLLDQPQHFGDGTRLSIL.

The gene calls are TRBV27 and TRBJ2-5, with 7 bases aligning to TRBD1. Germline V gene sequence: CDR1 MNHEY, CDR2 SMNVEV (reference sequence). This CDR3 is 13 amino acids long. V lost 4 bases to trimming and J lost 5 bases; unmatched junction nucleotides: 4. CDR3 sequence: CASSWTGRETQYF. CDR3 DNA: TGTGCCAGCAGTTGGACAGGCCGGGAGACCCAGTACTTC.

The CDR3 DNA sequence: TGTGCCAGCGACAGGGGGAACTATGGCTACACCTTC. Translated: CASDRGNYGYTF. J is TRBJ1-2 and V is TRBV6-1; 9 bases line up with TRBD1. V was pared by 8 bases and J by 2 bases, with 0 bases of the junction left unmatched. Germline CDR1 and CDR2: MNHNS and SASEGT. This CDR3 spans 12 amino acids.

J is TRBJ2-7 and V is TRBV9, with D possibly matching TRBD2 (6 bases). V was trimmed by 3 bases and J by 5 bases, leaving 12 bases between them. The CDR3 length is 13 residues. Germline CDR1 and CDR2: SGDLS and YYNGEE. For the CDR3, the DNA is TGTGCCAGCAGCGGGGGACTGCCGGACGAGCAGTACTTC. Translating gives CASSGGLPDEQYF.

The chain has TRBV9 and TRBJ2-1, with TRBD2 identical over 10 bases. CDR3 length equals 14 residues. Unmatched junction bases numbered 1, after V lost 5 bases and J lost 2 bases. In germline, CDR1 is SGDLS, CDR2 YYNGEE. The DNA for the CDR3 is TGTGCCAGCAGTCTAGCGGGAGCCTACAATGAGCAGTTCTTC. Residues: CASSLAGAYNEQFF.

The chain couples TRBV19 to TRBJ1-5; tentative D call: TRBD1 (5 bases). V lost 5 bases, J lost 3 bases, and 11 bases lay in between. Germline CDR1 and CDR2: LNHDA and SQIVND (reference sequence). The CDR3 covers 14 residues. CDR3 loop: CASSFDSPNQPQHF. For the CDR3, the DNA is TGTGCCAGTAGTTTTGACAGCCCCAATCAGCCCCAGCATTTT.

The V gene is TRBV4-1, the J gene TRBJ1-3; maybe TRBD1 (6 bases). V lost 0 bases to trimming and J lost 3 bases, with 18 bases between them. Germline CDR1 MGHRA, CDR2 YSYEKL. This CDR3 has 18 amino acids. CDR3 nucleotide sequence: TGCGCCAGCAGCCAAGACAGGGGTCGGGGCTTTTTTGGAAACACCATATATTTT. It specifies CASSQDRGRGFFGNTIYF.

This chain links TRBV11-2 with TRBJ2-7, with TRBD2 identical over 12 bases. V lost 1 base, J lost 5 bases, and 12 bases stayed unmatched. This CDR3 is built from 18 residues. In germline, CDR1 is SGHAT, CDR2 FQNNGV. The CDR3 DNA is TGTGCCAGCAGCTTAGTTCCCCTCGCTAGCGGGAGGGCGGACGAGCAGTACTTC. This sequence encodes CASSLVPLASGRADEQYF.

The gene calls are TRBV18 and TRBJ1-1; 8 bases map to TRBD1. The CDR3 is made up of 15 amino acids. V gave up 7 bases and J gave up 5 bases; unmatched junction bases: 12. Germline V gives CDR1 KGHSH, CDR2 LQKENI. CDR3 region: CASLLGAGGITEAFF. CDR3 DNA: TGTGCCAGCTTGCTGGGGGCAGGGGGCATAACTGAAGCTTTCTTT.

The rearrangement joins TRBV6-5 to TRBJ2-3; no definite D call. The V gene lost 5 bases and the J gene lost 0 bases, with 0 bases spanning the gap. The V gene's germline CDR1 is MNHEY and CDR2 SVGAGI. The CDR3 contains 11 residues. The CDR3 DNA reads TGTGCCAGCAGTAGCACAGATACGCAGTATTTT. Translation: CASSSTDTQYF.

This sequence joins TRBV28 and TRBJ2-7; tentatively, D is TRBD2 (5 bases). Trimming stripped 7 bases from V and 3 bases from J, with 10 bases between. The CDR3 runs 12 residues. Germline CDR1 and CDR2: MDHEN and SYDVKM. CDR3 loop: CASTGDLYEQYF. The CDR3 region has the DNA TGTGCCAGCACCGGGGATCTCTACGAGCAGTACTTC.

The V and J genes are TRBV6-5 and TRBJ2-7; D is unclear. The CDR3 has 15 amino acids. The V and J ends lost 0 bases and 0 bases respectively, with 9 bases between them. In germline, CDR1 is MNHEY, CDR2 SVGAGI. This CDR3 reads CASSYSNGNSYEQYF. CDR3 nucleotides: TGTGCCAGCAGTTACTCGAATGGGAACTCCTACGAGCAGTACTTC.

This chain connects TRBV9 to TRBJ1-5; D is undetermined. Germline lookup yields CDR1 SGDLS and CDR2 YYNGEE. The CDR3 consists of 14 residues. V shed 8 bases and J shed 0 bases, with 12 bases lying between them. The CDR3: CASGKADSNQPQHF. CDR3 coding DNA: TGTGCCAGTGGAAAGGCGGATAGCAATCAGCCCCAGCATTTT.

A note on this clone: The junction shows a germline mismatch at one end, possibly a read error. This chain uses TRBV15 with TRBJ2-1, with a possible D match to TRBD1 (6 bases). Per germline, CDR1 LNHNV and CDR2 YYDKDF (reference sequence). This CDR3 region has 17 residues. CDR3 bases: TGTGCCGCCAGCAGAGAAGCCAGGGGCATCGTGTCCAATGAGCAGTTCTTC. Translating gives CAASREARGIVSNEQFF.

This chain uses TRBV11-2 with TRBJ1-1; 9 bases map to TRBD1. The CDR3 has 15 amino acids. Looked up from germline, CDR1 is SGHAT and CDR2 is FQNNGV. V gave up 5 bases and J gave up 10 bases; unmatched junction bases: 14. CDR3 amino acids: CASSPSGTGRLGAFF. The CDR3 DNA reads as TGTGCCAGCAGCCCATCCGGGACAGGGAGACTGGGAGCTTTCTTT. Full variable domain (outside the CDR3, taken from reference TRBV11-2 and TRBJ1-1): EAGVAQSPRYKIIEKRQSVAFWCNPISGHATLYWYQQILGQGPKLLIQFQNNGVVDDSQLPKDRFSAERLKGVDSTLKIQPAKLEDSAVYLCASSPSGTGRLGAFFGQGTRLTVV.